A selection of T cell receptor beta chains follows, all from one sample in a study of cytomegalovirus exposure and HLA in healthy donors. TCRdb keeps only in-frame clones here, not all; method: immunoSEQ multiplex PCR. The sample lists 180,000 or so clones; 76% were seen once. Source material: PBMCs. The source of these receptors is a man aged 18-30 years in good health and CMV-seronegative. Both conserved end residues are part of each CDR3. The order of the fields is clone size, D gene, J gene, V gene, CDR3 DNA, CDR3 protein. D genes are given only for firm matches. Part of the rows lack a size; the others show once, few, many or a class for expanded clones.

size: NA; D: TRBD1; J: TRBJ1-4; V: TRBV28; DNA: TGTGCCAGCAGGGTACCAGGGGGCACTAATGAAAAACTGTTTTTT; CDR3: CASRVPGGTNEKLFF
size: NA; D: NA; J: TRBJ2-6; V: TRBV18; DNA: TGTGCCAGCTCACCACCGCGTTCAGGGGCTGGGGCCAACGTCCTGACTTTC; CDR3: CASSPPRSGAGANVLTF
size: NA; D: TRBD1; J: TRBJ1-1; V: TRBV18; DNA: TGTGCCAGCTCACCCGACAGGGTCGGGCCGCAATTGAACACTGAAGCTTTCTTT; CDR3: CASSPDRVGPQLNTEAFF
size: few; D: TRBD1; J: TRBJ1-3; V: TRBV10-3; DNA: TGTGCCATCAGTAAAGGACAGGGATTTTCTGGAAACACCATATATTTT; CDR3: CAISKGQGFSGNTIYF
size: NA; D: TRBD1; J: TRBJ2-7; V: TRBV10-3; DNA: TGTGCCATCAGTAGGGACAGGGCCTACGAGCAGTACTTC; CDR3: CAISRDRAYEQYF
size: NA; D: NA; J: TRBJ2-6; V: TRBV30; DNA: TGTGCCTGGAGTGGAACTGGCTCTGGGGCCAACGTCCTGACTTTC; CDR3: CAWSGTGSGANVLTF
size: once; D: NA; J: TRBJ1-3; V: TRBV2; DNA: TGTGCCAGCAGTGAGCGGTCCCCCCACTCTGGAAACACCATATATTTT; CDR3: CASSERSPHSGNTIYF
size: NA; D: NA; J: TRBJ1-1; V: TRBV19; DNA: TGTGCCAGTAGTTGGGGTAGAGGGAAGAACACTGAAGCTTTCTTT; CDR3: CASSWGRGKNTEAFF
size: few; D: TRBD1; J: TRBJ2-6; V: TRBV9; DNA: TGTGCCAGCAGCCCCGCCTGGACAGGAACAGGGGTCTCTGGGGCCAACGTCCTGACTTTC; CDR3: CASSPAWTGTGVSGANVLTF
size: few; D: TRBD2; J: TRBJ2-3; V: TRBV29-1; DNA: TGCAGCGTTGGATTCGGGACTAGCGTTGGCACAGATACGCAGTATTTT; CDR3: CSVGFGTSVGTDTQYF
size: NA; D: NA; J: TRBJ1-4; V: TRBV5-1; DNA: TGCGCCAGCAGCTTGGAGGGGGGGACAACTAATGAAAAACTGTTTTTT; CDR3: CASSLEGGTTNEKLFF
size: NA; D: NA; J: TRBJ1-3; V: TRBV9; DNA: TGTGCCAGCAGCGTAGGGGCTGGGGGGGCCGGAAACACCATATATTTT; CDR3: CASSVGAGGAGNTIYF
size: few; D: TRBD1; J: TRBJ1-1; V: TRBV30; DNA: TGTGCCTGGAGTCGGACAGGGCTTTCCATGAACACTGAAGCTTTCTTT; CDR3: CAWSRTGLSMNTEAFF
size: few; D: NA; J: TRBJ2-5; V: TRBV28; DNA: TGTGCCAGCAGTTTAATACAGGGTAGTAGGGGCGAGACCCAGTACTTC; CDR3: CASSLIQGSRGETQYF
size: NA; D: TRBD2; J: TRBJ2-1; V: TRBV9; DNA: TGTGCCAGCAGCGTAGCTAGCGGGAGCGGTGAGCAGTTCTTC; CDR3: CASSVASGSGEQFF
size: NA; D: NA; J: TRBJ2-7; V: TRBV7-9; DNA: TGTGCCAGCAGCCAGACAGGACCGAGGCCCTACGAGCAGTACTTC; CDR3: CASSQTGPRPYEQYF
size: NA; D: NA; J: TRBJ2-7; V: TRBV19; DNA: TGTGCCAGCACTTCCCGGGAGTTCAAATCCGAGCAGTACTTC; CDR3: CASTSREFKSEQYF
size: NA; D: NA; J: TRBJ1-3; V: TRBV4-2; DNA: TGTGCCAGCAGCCAAGCGGCAGGGAACTCTGGAAACACCATATATTTT; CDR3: CASSQAAGNSGNTIYF
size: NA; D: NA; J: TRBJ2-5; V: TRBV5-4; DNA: TGTGCCAGCAGCTTGGTAGGGGGGGGAGAGACCCAGTACTTC; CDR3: CASSLVGGGETQYF
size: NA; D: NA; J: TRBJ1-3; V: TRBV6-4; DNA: TGTGCCAGCAGTGACTTAAATGGACAGTCTGGAAACACCATATATTTT; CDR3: CASSDLNGQSGNTIYF
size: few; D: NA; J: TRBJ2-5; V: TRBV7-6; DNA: TGTGCCAGCAGCTTAGTTAACACGGGGGAGACCCAGTACTTC; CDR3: CASSLVNTGETQYF
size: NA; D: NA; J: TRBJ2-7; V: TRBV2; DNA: TGTGCCAGCAGGAAGGGCCAGGGAATACCCTACGAGCAGTACTTC; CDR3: CASRKGQGIPYEQYF
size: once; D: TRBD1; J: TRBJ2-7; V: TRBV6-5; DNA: TGTGCCAGCACCGACAGGGCGGCACCCTACGAGCAGTACTTC; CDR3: CASTDRAAPYEQYF
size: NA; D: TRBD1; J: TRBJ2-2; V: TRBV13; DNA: TGTGCCAGCAGCTCGTACACAGGGGACGGGGAGCTGTTTTTT; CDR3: CASSSYTGDGELFF
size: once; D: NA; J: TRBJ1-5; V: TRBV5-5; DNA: TGTGCCAGCAGCTTGAAAGGGGTGAATCAGCCCCAGCATTTT; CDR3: CASSLKGVNQPQHF
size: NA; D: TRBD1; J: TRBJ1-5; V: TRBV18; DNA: TGTGCCAGCTCACTGGACAGGGGCCTTAATCAGCCCCAGCATTTT; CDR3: CASSLDRGLNQPQHF
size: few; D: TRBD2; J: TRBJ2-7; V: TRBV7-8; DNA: TGTGCCAGCAGCCAAGACGGGGGGTTCTACGAGCAGTACTTC; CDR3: CASSQDGGFYEQYF